The next 17 T cell receptor beta chains were all read from a single sample in a study of cytomegalovirus exposure and HLA in healthy donors. The study ran its PCR with 60 Vbeta and 13 Jbeta primers. Profiled with immunoSEQ multiplex PCR; TCRdb holds only in-frame clones, not every one. The sample contains over 70,000 clones, less than 75% of which appear only once. The sequencing input was PBMCs. The receptors come from a man in his forties or fifties in good health and CMV-seropositive.

The chain combines TRBV29-1 with TRBJ2-2; no clear D. The V and J ends lost 7 bases and 0 bases respectively, with 9 bases between them. CDR3 size: 13 residues. Germline assignment: CDR1 SQVTM and CDR2 ANQGSEA. The CDR3 loop is CSAHTTNTGELFF. In nucleotides, the CDR3 is TGCAGCGCACACACCACGAACACCGGGGAGCTGTTTTTT.

The chain has TRBV5-1 and TRBJ1-6; 7 bases align to TRBD1. The CDR3 has 15 residues. Looked up from germline, CDR1 is SGHRS and CDR2 is YFSETQ. Trimming took 4 bases from V and 13 from J; bases not matched to a gene: 14. DNA for the CDR3: TGCGCCAGCAGCCCCGAAGGGGGCCCAGTGATTCCCCTCCACTTT. Protein sequence: CASSPEGGPVIPLHF.

The chain employs TRBV10-3 and TRBJ2-1, with TRBD2 as a possible D gene (6 bases). The CDR3 contains 14 residues. The ends were cut back, 2 bases at V and 7 bases at J, with 12 bases in the middle. Germline V gene lookup returns CDR1 ENHRY and CDR2 SYGVKD. The CDR3 DNA reads TGTGCCATCAGTGAGAGGCGGGAAGGGAATGAGCAGTTCTTC. The encoded protein is CAISERREGNEQFF.

This clone was seen just once. CDR3 in amino acids: CASSLELPSSYNEQFF. The CDR3 DNA reads TGCGCCAGCAGCTTGGAACTACCCAGCTCCTACAATGAGCAGTTCTTC. The chain combines TRBV5-1 with TRBJ2-1; D not certain. This CDR3 contains 16 residues. Germline CDR1 is SGHRS and CDR2 is YFSETQ. V lost 0 bases and J 0 bases, leaving 10 bases between the germline ends.

The V and J genes are TRBV5-1 and TRBJ1-6, with TRBD1 matching 8 bases. Germline CDR1 reads SGHRS; CDR2 reads YFSETQ. Unmatched junction bases numbered 10, after V lost 5 bases and J lost 6 bases. The CDR3 runs to 16 residues. CDR3 sequence: CASSVRSGGGNSPLHF. CDR3 DNA sequence: TGCGCCAGCAGTGTCCGATCAGGGGGCGGTAATTCACCCCTCCACTTT.

This chain joins TRBV2 and TRBJ1-5, with 9 bases that match TRBD1. The V segment lost 6 bases and the J segment 7 bases; nucleotides outside the gene matches: 4. From germline, CDR1 is SNHLY and CDR2 FYNNEI. The CDR3 covers 13 residues. The CDR3 reads CASRGTGLQPQHF. Written as DNA, the CDR3 is TGTGCCAGCAGGGGGACAGGGTTGCAGCCCCAGCATTTT. The variable domain in full, completed from reference TRBV2 and TRBJ1-5, reads EPEVTQTPSHQVTQMGQEVILRCVPISNHLYFYWYRQILGQKVEFLVSFYNNEISEKSEIFDDQFSVERPDGSNFTLKIRSTKLEDSAMYFCASRGTGLQPQHFGDGTRLSIL.

The rearrangement uses TRBV5-1 and TRBJ2-6, with D possibly matching TRBD2 (6 bases). This CDR3 comprises 16 residues. Trimming removed 4 bases at V and 3 bases at J, with 14 bases between. Germline CDR1 is SGHRS and CDR2 is YFSETQ. The CDR3 loop reads CASSPTGGVGANVLTF. Written as DNA, the CDR3 is TGCGCCAGCAGCCCAACTGGAGGGGTTGGGGCCAACGTCCTGACTTTC.

This clone occurred a few times. V usage is TRBV4-1 and J usage is TRBJ1-2; TRBD1 is a possible D gene (5 bases). Germline lookup yields CDR1 MGHRA and CDR2 YSYEKL. The CDR3 consists of 17 residues. V dropped 4 bases and J dropped 3 bases, with 21 bases sitting between them. CDR3 nucleotides: TGCGCCAGCAGCCCCCCGACAGTACCACAACTGGACTATGGCTACACCTTC. Translating gives CASSPPTVPQLDYGYTF.

This clone was recorded only once. V gene TRBV7-6 combines with J gene TRBJ1-1; D unresolved. CDR1 and CDR2 (germline): SGHVS, FNYEAQ. The CDR3 has 12 amino acids. V shed 5 bases and J shed 7 bases, with 11 bases lying between them. CDR3 bases: TGTGCCAGCAGCCCTGCTCTCGGTGAAGCTTTCTTT. Its protein is CASSPALGEAFF. The variable domain in full, with the rest retrieved from reference TRBV7-6 and TRBJ1-1, is GAGVSQSPRYKVTKRGQDVALRCDPISGHVSLYWYRQALGQGPEFLTYFNYEAQQDKSGLPNDRFSAERPEGSISTLTIQRTEQRDSAMYRCASSPALGEAFFGQGTRLTVV.

In this sample, this clone turned up once. The chain links TRBV7-2 to TRBJ1-1; a possible D gene is TRBD1 (5 bases). CDR1 and CDR2 from the germline V gene are SGHTA and FQGNSA. This CDR3 comprises 15 residues. The germline V and J ends were trimmed by 0 bases and 3 bases, with 11 bases remaining between them. The CDR3 bases are TGTGCCAGCAGCTTAGCGTCAGGGCGGTACACTGAAGCTTTCTTT. Protein product: CASSLASGRYTEAFF.

The chain has TRBV5-4 and TRBJ1-1; TRBD1 agrees at 9 bases. The CDR3 extends over 15 amino acids. The V segment lost 4 bases and the J segment 3 bases; nucleotides outside the gene matches: 7. Looked up from germline, CDR1 is SGHNT and CDR2 is YYREEE (reference sequence). The CDR3: CASSRTGDRDTEAFF. The DNA for the CDR3 is TGTGCCAGCAGCAGGACAGGGGATCGGGACACTGAAGCTTTCTTT.

The chain carries TRBV28 and TRBJ1-1; D is uncertain. The germline V gene encodes CDR1 MDHEN and CDR2 SYDVKM. This CDR3 is built from 15 residues. V lost 7 bases and J lost 0, with 15 bases in between. The CDR3 bases are TGTGCCAGCACCCTAGCGGGCACAGTGAACACTGAAGCTTTCTTT. Amino acid sequence: CASTLAGTVNTEAFF.

CDR3 coding DNA: TGTGCCAGCAGCTTAGCCCCCCGGGGTGGGAACTATGGCTACACCTTC. Protein sequence: CASSLAPRGGNYGYTF. The rearrangement links TRBV7-9 to TRBJ1-2; unclear D gene. CDR1 is SEHNR, CDR2 FQNEAQ, per germline (reference sequence). This CDR3 has 16 amino acids. Trimming cost V 0 bases and J 2 bases, with 13 bases left between them.

The V and J genes are TRBV28 and TRBJ1-2; D call uncertain. Germline CDR1 and CDR2: MDHEN and SYDVKM. The CDR3 contains 11 residues. V was clipped by 3 bases and J by 5 bases, with 4 bases between them. CDR3 nucleotide sequence: TGTGCCAGCAGTTTCCCGTATGGCTACACCTTC. This codes for CASSFPYGYTF.

V usage is TRBV6-5 and J usage is TRBJ1-2; 8 bases are a match to TRBD1. J lost 4 bases, V lost 5 bases, and 6 bases had no gene match. The CDR3 totals 14 residues. Germline values: CDR1 MNHEY, CDR2 SVGAGI. The CDR3 DNA is TGTGCCAGCAGTGAGACAGGGGAGGGCTATGGCTACACCTTC. Protein: CASSETGEGYGYTF.

This rearrangement joins TRBV7-2 to TRBJ1-5, with unresolved D. Germline assignment: CDR1 SGHTA and CDR2 FQGNSA. The CDR3 spans 12 residues. V lost 5 bases, J lost 4 bases, and 6 bases lay in between. Here the CDR3 reads CASSAANQPQHF. The CDR3 coding sequence is TGTGCCAGCAGCGCAGCGAATCAGCCCCAGCATTTT.

Comments on this clone: One junction end disagrees with the germline gene, perhaps due to a read error. The chain has TRBV25-1 and TRBJ2-1, with 11 bases aligning to TRBD2. The germline V gene has CDR1 MGHDK and CDR2 SYGVNS. The CDR3 sequence is 18 residues long. The CDR3 sequence is CANSAPSGGPSSYNEQFF. CDR3 DNA: TGTGCCAACAGTGCTCCTAGCGGGGGGCCGAGCTCCTACAATGAGCAGTTCTTC.